This T cell receptor beta chain was identified in a study of T cell responses to AZD1222 COVID-19 vaccine. Study conclusions and caveats: Females made up more of the donors, who were largely white British, and clonal diversity may have come out too low.

This clone was observed once. Its antigen is undetermined. The CDR3 totals 14 residues. J lost 8 bases, V lost 6 bases, and 12 bases had no gene match. Looked up from germline, CDR1 is MNHEY and CDR2 is SVGAGI. Only in-frame clones appear in the TCRdb table, and some are missing; sequencing was by immunoSEQ multiplex PCR. The table shows just over 65,000 clones, with more than 85% occurring only once. The chain carries TRBV6-5 and TRBJ1-1; 7 nucleotides match TRBD1. The sequence derives from an adult in good health. Sequencing was performed on peripheral blood, taken on day 0 of AZD1222 vaccination. CDR3 loop: CASRPRQGHSEAFF. The CDR3 DNA reads TGTGCCAGCAGACCCCGACAGGGACACTCCGAAGCTTTCTTT.